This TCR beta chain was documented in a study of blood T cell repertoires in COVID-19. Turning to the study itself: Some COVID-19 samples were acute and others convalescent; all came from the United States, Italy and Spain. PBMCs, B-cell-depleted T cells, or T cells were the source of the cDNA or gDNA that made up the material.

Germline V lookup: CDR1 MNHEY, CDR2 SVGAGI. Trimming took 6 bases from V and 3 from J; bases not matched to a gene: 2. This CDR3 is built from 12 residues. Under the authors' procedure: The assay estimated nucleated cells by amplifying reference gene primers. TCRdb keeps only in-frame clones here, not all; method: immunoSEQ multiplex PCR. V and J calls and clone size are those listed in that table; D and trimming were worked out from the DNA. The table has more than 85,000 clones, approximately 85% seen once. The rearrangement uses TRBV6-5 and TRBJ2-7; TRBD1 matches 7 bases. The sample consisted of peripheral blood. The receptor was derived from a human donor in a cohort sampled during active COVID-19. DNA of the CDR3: TGTGCCAGCAGCCGACAGGGCTACGAGCAGTACTTC. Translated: CASSRQGYEQYF.